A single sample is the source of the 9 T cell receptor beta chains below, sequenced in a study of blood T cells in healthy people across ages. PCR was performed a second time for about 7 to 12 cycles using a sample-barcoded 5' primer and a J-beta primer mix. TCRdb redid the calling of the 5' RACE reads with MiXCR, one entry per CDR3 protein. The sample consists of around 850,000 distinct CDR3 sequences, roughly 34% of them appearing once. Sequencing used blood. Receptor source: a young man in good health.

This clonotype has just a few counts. CDR3 sequence reads: CASSPGPIRSSTDTQYF. The CDR3 DNA reads as TGTGCCAGCAGCCCGGGACCGATTAGATCTAGCACAGATACGCAGTATTTT. This rearrangement joins TRBV5-5 to TRBJ2-3; TRBD1 or TRBD2 may be the D gene (5 bases each). The V end was cut by 4 bases, the J end by 0 bases, with 18 bases between. The CDR3 contains 17 residues. The V gene's germline CDR1 is SGHKS and CDR2 YYEKEE (reference sequence).

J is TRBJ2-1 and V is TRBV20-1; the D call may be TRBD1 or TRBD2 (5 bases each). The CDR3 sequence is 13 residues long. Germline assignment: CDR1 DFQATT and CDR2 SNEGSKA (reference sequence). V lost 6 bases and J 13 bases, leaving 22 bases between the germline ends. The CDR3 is CSALSGDLGTQFF. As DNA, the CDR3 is TGCAGTGCACTATCGGGTGACCTAGGGACCCAGTTCTTC.

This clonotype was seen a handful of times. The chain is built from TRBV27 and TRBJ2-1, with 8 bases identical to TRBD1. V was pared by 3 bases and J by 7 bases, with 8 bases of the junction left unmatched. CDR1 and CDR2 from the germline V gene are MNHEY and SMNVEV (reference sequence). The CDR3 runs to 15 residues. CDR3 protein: CASSFPSRGLNEQFF. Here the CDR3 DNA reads TGTGCCAGCAGTTTCCCCAGCAGGGGGCTAAATGAGCAGTTCTTC.

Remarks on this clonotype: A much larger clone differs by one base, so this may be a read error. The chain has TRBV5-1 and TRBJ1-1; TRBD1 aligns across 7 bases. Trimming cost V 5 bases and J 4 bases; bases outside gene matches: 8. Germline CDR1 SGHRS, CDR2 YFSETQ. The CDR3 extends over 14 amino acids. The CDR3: CASRPTGASTEAFF. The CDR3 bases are TGCGCCAGCAGACCCACAGGGGCCTCCACTGAAGCTTTCTTT.

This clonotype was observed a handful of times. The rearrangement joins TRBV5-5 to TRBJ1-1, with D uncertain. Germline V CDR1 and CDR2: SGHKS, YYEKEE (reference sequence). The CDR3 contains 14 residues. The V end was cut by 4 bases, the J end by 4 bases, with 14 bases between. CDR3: CASSPQISLTEAFF. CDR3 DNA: TGTGCCAGCAGCCCCCAAATATCTCTCACTGAAGCTTTCTTT. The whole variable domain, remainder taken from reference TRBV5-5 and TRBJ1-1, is DAGVTQSPTHLIKTRGQQVTLRCSPISGHKSVSWYQQVLGQGPQFIFQYYEKEERGRGNFPDRFSARQFPNYSSELNVNALLLGDSALYLCASSPQISLTEAFFGQGTRLTVV.

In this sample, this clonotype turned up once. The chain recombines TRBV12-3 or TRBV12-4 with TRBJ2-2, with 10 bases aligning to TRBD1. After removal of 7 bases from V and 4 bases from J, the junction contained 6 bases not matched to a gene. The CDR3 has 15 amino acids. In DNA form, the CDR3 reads TGTGCCAGCACTCTAGGACAGGGGGGCACCGGGGAGCTGTTTTTT. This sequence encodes CASTLGQGGTGELFF.

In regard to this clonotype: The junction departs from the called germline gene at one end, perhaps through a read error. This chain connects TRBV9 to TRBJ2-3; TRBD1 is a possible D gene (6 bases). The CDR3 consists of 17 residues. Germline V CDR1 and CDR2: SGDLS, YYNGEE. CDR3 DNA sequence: TGTGCCGGCAGCGTAGGGGCTAGCAGGGGCCGCACAGATACGCAGTATTTT. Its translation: CAGSVGASRGRTDTQYF. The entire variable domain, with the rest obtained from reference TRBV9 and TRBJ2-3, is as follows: DSGVTQTPKHLITATGQRVTLRCSPRSGDLSVYWYQQSLDQGLQFLIQYYNGEERAKGNILERFSAQQFPDLHSELNLSSLELGDSALYFCAGSVGASRGRTDTQYFGPGTRLTVL.

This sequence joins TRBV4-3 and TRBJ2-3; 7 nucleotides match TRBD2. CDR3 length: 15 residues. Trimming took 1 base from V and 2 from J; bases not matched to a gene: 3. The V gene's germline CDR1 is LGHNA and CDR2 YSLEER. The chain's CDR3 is CASSQGGGITDTQYF. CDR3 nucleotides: TGCGCCAGCAGCCAAGGCGGGGGAATCACAGATACGCAGTATTTT.

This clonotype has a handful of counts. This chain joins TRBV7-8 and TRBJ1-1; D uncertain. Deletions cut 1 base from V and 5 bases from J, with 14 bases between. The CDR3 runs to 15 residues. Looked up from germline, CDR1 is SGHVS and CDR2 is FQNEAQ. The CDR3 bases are TGTGCCAGCAGCTTAGATCGGGGAGGTTGGACTGAAGCTTTCTTT. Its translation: CASSLDRGGWTEAFF.